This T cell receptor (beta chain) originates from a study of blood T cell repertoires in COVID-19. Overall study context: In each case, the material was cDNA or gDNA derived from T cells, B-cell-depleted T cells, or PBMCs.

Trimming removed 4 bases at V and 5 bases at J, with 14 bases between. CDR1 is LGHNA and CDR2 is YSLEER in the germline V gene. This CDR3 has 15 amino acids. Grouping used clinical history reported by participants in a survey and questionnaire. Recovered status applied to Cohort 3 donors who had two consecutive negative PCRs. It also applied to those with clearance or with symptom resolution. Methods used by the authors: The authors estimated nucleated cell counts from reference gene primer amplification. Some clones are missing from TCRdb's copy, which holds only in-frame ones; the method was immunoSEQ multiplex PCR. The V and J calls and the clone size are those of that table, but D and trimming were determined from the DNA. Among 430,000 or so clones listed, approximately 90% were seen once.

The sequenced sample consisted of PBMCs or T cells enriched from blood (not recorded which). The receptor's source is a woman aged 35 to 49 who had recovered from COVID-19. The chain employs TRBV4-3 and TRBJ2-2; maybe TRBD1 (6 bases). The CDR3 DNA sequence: TGCGCCAGCAGCCCTGTCTGGACAGCGACCGGGGAGCTGTTTTTT. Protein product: CASSPVWTATGELFF.